This T cell receptor beta chain was documented in a study of immune heterogeneity within non-small cell lung tumors. Background on the study: Tumors were classified as 4 squamous cell carcinomas, approximately 10 non-squamous carcinomas and 1 not otherwise specified.

Regarding the study as a whole: Identical dominant CDR3 beta clonotypes recurred across a patient's tumor sites, together with site-unique high-frequency clones.

This clonotype was detected only a few times. Its target is unknown. Bulk tumor genomic DNA, about 570 ng per sample, was the template. Multiple widely separated biopsies were taken from each primary tumor at surgery. Curative surgical treatment was performed in patients who had newly diagnosed, untreated non-small cell lung cancer. Donors comprised surgical patients with newly diagnosed non-small cell lung cancer, operated on with curative intent. Multiplex PCR amplified the TCR beta CDR3 region. Its first round ran for approximately 11 cycles with 32 V and 13 J primers. MiXCR, applied by TCRdb to the multiplex PCR reads, yields one record per CDR3 protein. The sample carries 8,500 to 13,000 distinct CDR3 sequences, 27% recorded once. This CDR3 region has 16 residues. Germline lookup yields CDR1 LGHNA and CDR2 YNFKEQ. J lost 1 base, V lost 1 base, and 2 bases had no gene match.

Sequencing input: lung tumor tissue. This receptor was obtained from a man aged 50 to 59 with non-small cell lung cancer. V usage is TRBV4-2 and J usage is TRBJ2-2; 8 bases fit TRBD1. CDR3 residues: CASSQAGTGNTGELFF. CDR3 nucleotides: TGTGCCAGCAGCCAAGCCGGGACAGGGAACACCGGGGAGCTGTTTTTT.